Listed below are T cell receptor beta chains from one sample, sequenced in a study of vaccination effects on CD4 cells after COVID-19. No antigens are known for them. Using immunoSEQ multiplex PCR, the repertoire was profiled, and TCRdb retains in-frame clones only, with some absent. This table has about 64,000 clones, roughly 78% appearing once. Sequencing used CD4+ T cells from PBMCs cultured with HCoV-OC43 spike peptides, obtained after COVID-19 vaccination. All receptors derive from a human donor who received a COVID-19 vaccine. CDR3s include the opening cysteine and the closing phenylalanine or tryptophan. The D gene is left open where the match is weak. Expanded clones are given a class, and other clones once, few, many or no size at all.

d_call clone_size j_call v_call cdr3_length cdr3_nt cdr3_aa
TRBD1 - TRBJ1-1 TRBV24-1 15 TGTGCCACCAGTGATTCCGGGACAGGCAACACTGAAGCTTTCTTT CATSDSGTGNTEAFF
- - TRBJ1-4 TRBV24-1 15 TGTGCCACCAGCCCGGGTACAGTAACTAATGAAAAACTGTTTTTT CATSPGTVTNEKLFF
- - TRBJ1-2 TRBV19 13 TGTGCCAGTAGTCCCCCGCTGGCGGCCGGCTACACCTTC CASSPPLAAGYTF
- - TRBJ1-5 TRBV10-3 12 TGTGCCATCCGAGATAGCAATCAGCCCCAGCATTTT CAIRDSNQPQHF
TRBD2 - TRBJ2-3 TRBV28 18 TGTGCCAGCAGTCTTTTCCTACTACGGGGGGAGAGCACAGATACGCAGTATTTT CASSLFLLRGESTDTQYF
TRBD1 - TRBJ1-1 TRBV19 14 TGTGCCAGTATAAAGCAGGGGGGTACCTCTGAAGCTTTCTTT CASIKQGGTSEAFF
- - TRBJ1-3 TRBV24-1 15 TGTGCCACCAGTGATGGTTTGGAGTCGGCAAACACCATATATTTT CATSDGLESANTIYF
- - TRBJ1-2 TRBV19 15 TGTGCCAGTAGTATAGCCCACACCTCCGGCGATGGCTACACCTTC CASSIAHTSGDGYTF
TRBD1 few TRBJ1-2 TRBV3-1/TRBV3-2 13 TGTGCCAGCAGCCTGACAGGGAACTATGGCTACACCTTC CASSLTGNYGYTF
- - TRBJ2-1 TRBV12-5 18 TGTGCTAGTGGTTTGATTATGCGAACCCTCAGGGGCTACAATGAGCAGTTCTTC CASGLIMRTLRGYNEQFF
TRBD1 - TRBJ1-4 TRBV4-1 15 TGCGCCAGCAGCCAAGCAACAGGGGGCAGTGAAAAACTGTTTTTT CASSQATGGSEKLFF
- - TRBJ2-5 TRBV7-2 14 TGTGCCAGCAGCCCGCCGGGGGCCTGGGAGACCCAGTACTTC CASSPPGAWETQYF
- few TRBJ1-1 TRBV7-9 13 TGTGCCAGCAGACTTACAGAGAACACTGAAGCTTTCTTT CASRLTENTEAFF
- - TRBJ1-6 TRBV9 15 TGTGCCAGCAGCGAGGGGACACTAAATAATTCACCCCTCCACTTT CASSEGTLNNSPLHF
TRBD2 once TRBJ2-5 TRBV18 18 TGTGCCAGCTCACAATCCCAGCGGGGGGCCTCTGTCCAAGAGACCCAGTACTTC CASSQSQRGASVQETQYF
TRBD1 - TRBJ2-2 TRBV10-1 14 TGCGCCAGCAGGCCGGGACAGACCACCGGGGAGCTGTTTTTT CASRPGQTTGELFF
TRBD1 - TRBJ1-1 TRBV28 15 TGTGCCAGCAGGGCAGGACAGGGGGCATCCAGGCAAGCTTTCTTT CASRAGQGASRQAFF
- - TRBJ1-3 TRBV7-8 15 TGTGCCAGCAGCTATAGGGCGGGAGTTGGAAACACCATATATTTT CASSYRAGVGNTIYF
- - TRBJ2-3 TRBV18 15 TGTGCCAGCTCCTCGAGGCAGGGAAGCACAGATACGCAGTATTTT CASSSRQGSTDTQYF
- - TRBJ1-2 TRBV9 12 TGTGCCAGCAGCCCAGACAAGAGGGGCTACACCTTC CASSPDKRGYTF
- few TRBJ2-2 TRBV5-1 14 TGCGCCAGCGGTCCGTCGGGGGACACCGGGGAGCTGTTTTTT CASGPSGDTGELFF
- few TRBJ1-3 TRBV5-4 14 TGTGCCAGCAGCTTGACGGGTTCTGGAAACACCATATATTTT CASSLTGSGNTIYF
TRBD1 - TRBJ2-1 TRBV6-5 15 TGTGCCAGCAGTTCCCCCGGGACAGGGTACAATGAGCAGTTCTTC CASSSPGTGYNEQFF
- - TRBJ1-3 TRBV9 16 TGTGCCAGCAGCGTAGATGGGGGAAGGTCTGGAAACACCATATATTTT CASSVDGGRSGNTIYF
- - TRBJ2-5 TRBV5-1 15 TGCGCCAGCAGCTTGTCGAGGCAGGGCCAAGAGACCCAGTACTTC CASSLSRQGQETQYF
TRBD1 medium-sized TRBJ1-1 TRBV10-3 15 TGTGCCATCAGCCCGGGACAGGGATTGGGAACTGAAGCTTTCTTT CAISPGQGLGTEAFF
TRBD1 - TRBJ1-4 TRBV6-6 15 TGTGCCAGCAGTTACGCCGGACAGGGGGAAGAAAAACTGTTTTTT CASSYAGQGEEKLFF
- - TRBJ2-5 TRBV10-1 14 TGCGCCAGCAGTGAATTCGGGTCACAAGAGACCCAGTACTTC CASSEFGSQETQYF
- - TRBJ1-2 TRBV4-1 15 TGCGCCAGCAGCCAAGATTCCGGTTTCACCTATGGCTACACCTTC CASSQDSGFTYGYTF
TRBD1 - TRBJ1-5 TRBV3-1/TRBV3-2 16 TGTGCCAGCAGCCAAAGCGGGACAGGGAGCAATCAGCCCCAGCATTTT CASSQSGTGSNQPQHF
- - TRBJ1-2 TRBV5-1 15 TGCGCCAGCAGCCCATTGACCTATCCAGGGTTTGGCTACACCTTC CASSPLTYPGFGYTF
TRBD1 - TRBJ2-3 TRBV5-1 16 TGCGCCAGCAGCACGGGGACAGGCAGGGGCGGAGATACGCAGTATTTT CASSTGTGRGGDTQYF
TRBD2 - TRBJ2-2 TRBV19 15 TGTGCCAGTAGTATCGTCCTAGCGGGGACCGGGGAGCTGTTTTTT CASSIVLAGTGELFF
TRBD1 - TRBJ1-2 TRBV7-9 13 TGTGCCAGCAGCTTCGGGACAGCCTATGGCTACACCTTC CASSFGTAYGYTF
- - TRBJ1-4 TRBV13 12 TGTGCCAGCAGCGGCCTTAATGAAAAACTGTTTTTT CASSGLNEKLFF
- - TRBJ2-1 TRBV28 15 TGTGCCAGCAGTTTCTCCGCAGGTCCCCAAGGTGAGCAGTTCTTC CASSFSAGPQGEQFF
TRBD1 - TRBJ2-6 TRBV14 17 TGTGCCAGCAGCCACGGGACAGGACTCTCTGGGGCCAACGTCCTGACTTTC CASSHGTGLSGANVLTF
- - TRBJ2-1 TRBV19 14 TGTGCCAGTAGTCCGCGGTCTTTGTACAATGAGCAGTTCTTC CASSPRSLYNEQFF
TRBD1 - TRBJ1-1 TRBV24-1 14 TGTGCCACCAGTGAAGGGACAGCCCCAAAAGAAGCTTTCTTT CATSEGTAPKEAFF
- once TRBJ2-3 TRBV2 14 TGTGCCAGTCGGAGCGGCGGGGCTGAGACTACGCAGTATTTT CASRSGGAETTQYF
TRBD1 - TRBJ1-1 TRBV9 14 TGTGCCAGCAGCGACAGGGGGGTGAACACTGAAGCTTTCTTT CASSDRGVNTEAFF
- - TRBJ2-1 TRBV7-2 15 TGTGCCAGCAGCTTTGCTCTGAGCTCCTACAATGAGCAGTTCTTC CASSFALSSYNEQFF
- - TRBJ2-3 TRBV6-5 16 TGTGCCAGCAGTTCCCTCGGGCAGGGGCTTAAAGATACGCAGTATTTT CASSSLGQGLKDTQYF
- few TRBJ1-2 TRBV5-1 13 TGCGCCAGCAGCTTCGACAGTAACTATGGCTACACCTTC CASSFDSNYGYTF
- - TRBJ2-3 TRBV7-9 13 TGTGCCAGCAGTTACGGGACCGCGGAAACGCAGTATTTT CASSYGTAETQYF
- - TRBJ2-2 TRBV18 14 TGTGCCAGCTCACCACCGTCCCAACCCGGGGAGCTGTTTTTT CASSPPSQPGELFF
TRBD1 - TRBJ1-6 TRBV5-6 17 TGTGCCAGCAGCGAGTTCTCCCCCGGGACAGGGAGTTCACCCCTCCACTTT CASSEFSPGTGSSPLHF
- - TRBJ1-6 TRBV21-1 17 TGTGCCAGCAGCAAAGAGTGGAGGGTCGCCCTACAATCACCCCTCCACTTT CASSKEWRVALQSPLHF